This is a list of T cell receptor beta chains from one sample in a study of Ad26.COV2.S vaccination and SARS-CoV-2 variants. Here immunoSEQ multiplex PCR was the method, and the copy in TCRdb shows in-frame clones only, minus some. The sample lists 300,000 to 350,000 clones; approximately 86% were seen once. The sequencing used peripheral blood, collected in a trial of Ad26.COV2.S vaccine versus placebo. These receptors were obtained from a person aged 18-60 years who received the Ad26.COV2.S COVID-19 vaccine or a placebo. Both conserved end residues are part of each CDR3. The D gene is left open where the match is weak. Size tells how often a clone was seen (once, few, many) or the class of an expanded clone, and some rows leave it out.

cdr3_aa: CASSLAPMDREDNQPQHF
cdr3_nt: TGCGCCAGCAGCTTGGCACCAATGGACAGGGAGGACAATCAGCCCCAGCATTTT
cdr3_length: 18
j_call: TRBJ1-5
d_call: TRBD1
clone_size: -
v_call: TRBV5-1

cdr3_aa: CASTWTGNTEAFF
cdr3_nt: TGTGCCAGTACGTGGACAGGGAACACTGAAGCTTTCTTT
cdr3_length: 13
j_call: TRBJ1-1
d_call: TRBD1
clone_size: -
v_call: TRBV19

cdr3_aa: CASSRDLYEQYF
cdr3_nt: TGTGCCAGCAGCCGGGACCTCTACGAGCAGTACTTC
cdr3_length: 12
j_call: TRBJ2-7
d_call: -
clone_size: -
v_call: TRBV5-5

cdr3_aa: CASRAGQGLPEAFF
cdr3_nt: TGTGCCAGCAGAGCGGGACAGGGGCTCCCTGAAGCTTTCTTT
cdr3_length: 14
j_call: TRBJ1-1
d_call: TRBD1
clone_size: -
v_call: TRBV6-4

cdr3_aa: CASRERMAINRDRELSYEQYF
cdr3_nt: TGTGCCAGCAGGGAACGGATGGCGATTAACCGGGACAGAGAACTATCCTACGAGCAGTACTTC
cdr3_length: 21
j_call: TRBJ2-7
d_call: TRBD1
clone_size: -
v_call: TRBV27

cdr3_aa: CASSLSTNQPQHF
cdr3_nt: TGTGCCAGCAGCTTAAGCACTAATCAGCCCCAGCATTTT
cdr3_length: 13
j_call: TRBJ1-5
d_call: -
clone_size: -
v_call: TRBV7-9

cdr3_aa: CATQGRRWLPLHF
cdr3_nt: TGTGCCACCCAAGGGAGGCGGTGGCTACCCCTCCACTTT
cdr3_length: 13
j_call: TRBJ1-6
d_call: -
clone_size: -
v_call: TRBV28

cdr3_aa: CASSPPPPRNTGELFF
cdr3_nt: TGTGCCAGCAGCCCGCCTCCCCCCCGAAACACCGGGGAGCTGTTTTTT
cdr3_length: 16
j_call: TRBJ2-2
d_call: -
clone_size: few
v_call: TRBV5-4

cdr3_aa: CASTLEEGQPQHF
cdr3_nt: TGTGCCAGCACGTTGGAAGAGGGTCAGCCCCAGCATTTT
cdr3_length: 13
j_call: TRBJ1-5
d_call: -
clone_size: -
v_call: TRBV2

cdr3_aa: CASSTEAGGSYNEQFF
cdr3_nt: TGTGCCAGCAGCACGGAGGCGGGGGGCTCCTACAATGAGCAGTTCTTC
cdr3_length: 16
j_call: TRBJ2-1
d_call: TRBD2
clone_size: -
v_call: TRBV7-9

cdr3_aa: CSASRTGSGSPLHF
cdr3_nt: TGCAGTGCTAGTCGGACGGGATCGGGTTCACCCCTCCACTTT
cdr3_length: 14
j_call: TRBJ1-6
d_call: -
clone_size: -
v_call: TRBV20-1

cdr3_aa: CASSLGNEQYF
cdr3_nt: TGTGCCAGCAGCCTGGGAAACGAGCAGTACTTC
cdr3_length: 11
j_call: TRBJ2-7
d_call: -
clone_size: once
v_call: TRBV5-6

cdr3_aa: CASSFLHSNQPQHF
cdr3_nt: TGTGCCAGCAGCTTCTTGCATAGCAATCAGCCCCAGCATTTT
cdr3_length: 14
j_call: TRBJ1-5
d_call: -
clone_size: -
v_call: TRBV7-2

cdr3_aa: CASRGTGRGYEQYF
cdr3_nt: TGTGCCAGTAGAGGTACAGGTAGAGGCTACGAGCAGTACTTC
cdr3_length: 14
j_call: TRBJ2-7
d_call: -
clone_size: -
v_call: TRBV19

cdr3_aa: CAAGLAGGPYNEQFF
cdr3_nt: TGTGCCGCTGGACTAGCGGGGGGCCCCTACAATGAGCAGTTCTTC
cdr3_length: 15
j_call: TRBJ2-1
d_call: TRBD2
clone_size: many
v_call: TRBV19

cdr3_aa: CASSLEGRNEQFF
cdr3_nt: TGTGCCAGCAGCTTAGAGGGGCGGAATGAGCAGTTCTTC
cdr3_length: 13
j_call: TRBJ2-1
d_call: -
clone_size: -
v_call: TRBV7-8

cdr3_aa: CASSLEEEDEQYF
cdr3_nt: TGTGCCAGCAGCTTAGAGGAAGAGGACGAGCAGTACTTC
cdr3_length: 13
j_call: TRBJ2-7
d_call: -
clone_size: -
v_call: TRBV7-9

cdr3_aa: CASSQDLGLAYEQFF
cdr3_nt: TGTGCCAGCAGCCAAGATCTCGGACTAGCCTATGAGCAGTTCTTC
cdr3_length: 15
j_call: TRBJ2-1
d_call: TRBD2
clone_size: medium-sized
v_call: TRBV4-2

cdr3_aa: CASNQRGGGTDTQYF
cdr3_nt: TGTGCCAGCAACCAGCGGGGGGGCGGGACAGATACGCAGTATTTT
cdr3_length: 15
j_call: TRBJ2-3
d_call: TRBD2
clone_size: -
v_call: TRBV27

cdr3_aa: CASSYKVTGGDETQYF
cdr3_nt: TGTGCCAGCAGTTACAAGGTTACTGGCGGGGACGAGACCCAGTACTTC
cdr3_length: 16
j_call: TRBJ2-5
d_call: -
clone_size: -
v_call: TRBV6-6

cdr3_aa: CASSLDGAFGMTDTQYF
cdr3_nt: TGTGCCAGCTCCCTTGACGGGGCCTTTGGGATGACAGATACGCAGTATTTT
cdr3_length: 17
j_call: TRBJ2-3
d_call: -
clone_size: -
v_call: TRBV2

cdr3_aa: CAISEPGTTSSYEQYF
cdr3_nt: TGTGCCATCAGTGAGCCCGGGACAACTAGCTCCTACGAGCAGTACTTC
cdr3_length: 16
j_call: TRBJ2-7
d_call: -
clone_size: -
v_call: TRBV10-3

cdr3_aa: CASSVGLVQETQYF
cdr3_nt: TGTGCCAGCAGCGTTGGATTGGTACAAGAGACCCAGTACTTC
cdr3_length: 14
j_call: TRBJ2-5
d_call: -
clone_size: -
v_call: TRBV9

cdr3_aa: CATMGLGLAGQGDTQYF
cdr3_nt: TGTGCCACCATGGGTTTGGGACTAGCGGGACAAGGCGATACGCAGTATTTT
cdr3_length: 17
j_call: TRBJ2-3
d_call: TRBD2
clone_size: -
v_call: TRBV24-1

cdr3_aa: CASSLGRSNTGELFF
cdr3_nt: TGTGCCAGCAGCTTAGGACGGTCTAACACCGGGGAGCTGTTTTTT
cdr3_length: 15
j_call: TRBJ2-2
d_call: -
clone_size: -
v_call: TRBV7-2

cdr3_aa: CASRDSTGRTEAFF
cdr3_nt: TGTGCCAGCAGGGATTCGACAGGGAGAACTGAAGCTTTCTTT
cdr3_length: 14
j_call: TRBJ1-1
d_call: TRBD1
clone_size: once
v_call: TRBV2

cdr3_aa: CASSLGQGRANEKLFF
cdr3_nt: TGTGCCAGCAGCTTAGGGCAGGGTAGAGCTAATGAAAAACTGTTTTTT
cdr3_length: 16
j_call: TRBJ1-4
d_call: -
clone_size: few
v_call: TRBV7-9

cdr3_aa: CASSPTLARVGYTF
cdr3_nt: TGTGCCAGCAGCCCTACCCTGGCCCGGGTTGGCTACACCTTC
cdr3_length: 14
j_call: TRBJ1-2
d_call: -
clone_size: few
v_call: TRBV3-1/TRBV3-2

cdr3_aa: CASSSQSGGNTGELFF
cdr3_nt: TGTGCCAGCAGCTCCCAGTCGGGGGGGAACACCGGGGAGCTGTTTTTT
cdr3_length: 16
j_call: TRBJ2-2
d_call: TRBD2
clone_size: -
v_call: TRBV11-2

cdr3_aa: CASSSGVTNYGYTF
cdr3_nt: TGTGCCAGCAGTTCAGGGGTCACAAACTATGGCTACACCTTC
cdr3_length: 14
j_call: TRBJ1-2
d_call: -
clone_size: -
v_call: TRBV5-4

cdr3_aa: CASSLAIGNYEQYF
cdr3_nt: TGCGCCAGCAGCTTGGCGATAGGGAACTACGAGCAGTACTTC
cdr3_length: 14
j_call: TRBJ2-7
d_call: -
clone_size: few
v_call: TRBV5-1

cdr3_aa: CASNHRGEVYNSPLHF
cdr3_nt: TGTGCCAGTAATCATCGGGGTGAGGTATATAATTCACCCCTCCACTTT
cdr3_length: 16
j_call: TRBJ1-6
d_call: -
clone_size: few
v_call: TRBV19

cdr3_aa: CASSQPGQLNYGYTF
cdr3_nt: TGTGCCAGCAGCCAGCCGGGACAACTTAACTATGGCTACACCTTC
cdr3_length: 15
j_call: TRBJ1-2
d_call: -
clone_size: -
v_call: TRBV3-1/TRBV3-2

cdr3_aa: CASSLAGPAGQPQHF
cdr3_nt: TGTGCCAGCAGCTTGGCAGGGCCCGCGGGTCAGCCCCAGCATTTT
cdr3_length: 15
j_call: TRBJ1-5
d_call: -
clone_size: few
v_call: TRBV5-6

cdr3_aa: CASSPGVVRTAKNIQYF
cdr3_nt: TGCGCCAGCAGCCCTGGGGTAGTTCGGACAGCCAAAAACATTCAGTACTTC
cdr3_length: 17
j_call: TRBJ2-4
d_call: -
clone_size: once
v_call: TRBV4-1

cdr3_aa: CASRPGQGNYEQYF
cdr3_nt: TGTGCCAGCCGTCCGGGACAGGGGAACTACGAGCAGTACTTC
cdr3_length: 14
j_call: TRBJ2-7
d_call: TRBD1
clone_size: -
v_call: TRBV4-2

cdr3_aa: CASSFPGLAREQYF
cdr3_nt: TGTGCCAGCAGTTTCCCCGGGTTGGCTAGGGAGCAGTACTTC
cdr3_length: 14
j_call: TRBJ2-7
d_call: -
clone_size: -
v_call: TRBV28

cdr3_aa: CATSGRVNQPQHF
cdr3_nt: TGTGCCACCAGTGGACGGGTCAATCAGCCCCAGCATTTT
cdr3_length: 13
j_call: TRBJ1-5
d_call: -
clone_size: -
v_call: TRBV24-1

cdr3_aa: CASSDQRGANTGELFF
cdr3_nt: TGTGCCAGCAGTGACCAGCGGGGCGCGAACACCGGGGAGCTGTTTTTT
cdr3_length: 16
j_call: TRBJ2-2
d_call: TRBD2
clone_size: -
v_call: TRBV6-4

cdr3_aa: CAWRGQGETEAFF
cdr3_nt: TGTGCCTGGAGAGGACAGGGGGAGACTGAAGCTTTCTTT
cdr3_length: 13
j_call: TRBJ1-1
d_call: TRBD1
clone_size: -
v_call: TRBV30

cdr3_aa: CASSPRGGRSVKLFF
cdr3_nt: TGTGCCAGCAGCCCTCGGGGAGGGAGGAGTGTAAAACTGTTTTTT
cdr3_length: 15
j_call: TRBJ1-4
d_call: -
clone_size: -
v_call: TRBV7-2

cdr3_aa: CASSPHSRGNTEAFF
cdr3_nt: TGTGCCAGCAGCCCCCATTCCAGGGGGAACACTGAAGCTTTCTTT
cdr3_length: 15
j_call: TRBJ1-1
d_call: -
clone_size: few
v_call: TRBV2

cdr3_aa: CASRQGYSNQPQHF
cdr3_nt: TGTGCCAGTAGACAGGGGTATAGCAATCAGCCCCAGCATTTT
cdr3_length: 14
j_call: TRBJ1-5
d_call: TRBD1
clone_size: -
v_call: TRBV28

cdr3_aa: CASSAEGWGTEAFF
cdr3_nt: TGTGCCAGCAGTGCCGAGGGCTGGGGGACTGAAGCTTTCTTT
cdr3_length: 14
j_call: TRBJ1-1
d_call: -
clone_size: -
v_call: TRBV6-4

cdr3_aa: CSVETLAGVTYEQYF
cdr3_nt: TGCAGCGTTGAAACACTAGCGGGGGTTACCTACGAGCAGTACTTC
cdr3_length: 15
j_call: TRBJ2-7
d_call: TRBD2
clone_size: -
v_call: TRBV29-1

cdr3_aa: CASSRRTEGRNEQYF
cdr3_nt: TGTGCCAGCTCACGCCGGACAGAAGGTAGGAACGAGCAGTACTTC
cdr3_length: 15
j_call: TRBJ2-7
d_call: -
clone_size: -
v_call: TRBV18

cdr3_aa: CASSYTLGEKFSGKLFF
cdr3_nt: TGTGCCAGCAGCTACACATTAGGGGAAAAGTTCAGCGGGAAACTGTTTTTT
cdr3_length: 17
j_call: TRBJ1-4
d_call: -
clone_size: -
v_call: TRBV28

cdr3_aa: CASRGGLAGSYNEQFF
cdr3_nt: TGTGCCAGCAGGGGGGGACTAGCGGGATCATACAATGAGCAGTTCTTC
cdr3_length: 16
j_call: TRBJ2-1
d_call: TRBD2
clone_size: -
v_call: TRBV7-2

cdr3_aa: CASSLDSSYNSPLHF
cdr3_nt: TGTGCCAGCAGCCTGGACAGCTCCTATAATTCACCCCTCCACTTT
cdr3_length: 15
j_call: TRBJ1-6
d_call: -
clone_size: -
v_call: TRBV11-2

cdr3_aa: CASSYKRGWTGELFF
cdr3_nt: TGTGCCAGCAGTTACAAGCGGGGTTGGACCGGGGAGCTGTTTTTT
cdr3_length: 15
j_call: TRBJ2-2
d_call: TRBD2
clone_size: -
v_call: TRBV6-5

cdr3_aa: CSVRRTGPQETQYF
cdr3_nt: TGCAGCGTACGAAGGACGGGGCCTCAAGAGACCCAGTACTTC
cdr3_length: 14
j_call: TRBJ2-5
d_call: -
clone_size: -
v_call: TRBV29-1

cdr3_aa: CASRPTTARSSYNEQFF
cdr3_nt: TGTGCCAGCAGGCCAACGACAGCAAGGAGCTCCTACAATGAGCAGTTCTTC
cdr3_length: 17
j_call: TRBJ2-1
d_call: -
clone_size: -
v_call: TRBV7-9

cdr3_aa: CASSELAGTYEQYF
cdr3_nt: TGTGCCAGCAGTGAACTGGCAGGAACCTACGAGCAGTACTTC
cdr3_length: 14
j_call: TRBJ2-7
d_call: -
clone_size: -
v_call: TRBV6-1

cdr3_aa: CASSPRAGGIEQYF
cdr3_nt: TGTGCCAGCAGCCCCCGAGCGGGGGGCATCGAGCAGTACTTC
cdr3_length: 14
j_call: TRBJ2-7
d_call: TRBD2
clone_size: once
v_call: TRBV7-2

cdr3_aa: CASSYLPGQRAYEQYF
cdr3_nt: TGTGCCAGCAGCTATCTTCCGGGACAGAGAGCCTACGAGCAGTACTTC
cdr3_length: 16
j_call: TRBJ2-7
d_call: TRBD1
clone_size: -
v_call: TRBV7-9

cdr3_aa: CASSQEGTGFYEQYF
cdr3_nt: TGCGCCAGCAGCCAAGAGGGGACAGGGTTCTACGAGCAGTACTTC
cdr3_length: 15
j_call: TRBJ2-7
d_call: TRBD1
clone_size: -
v_call: TRBV4-3

cdr3_aa: CASSSRTGRGYTF
cdr3_nt: TGTGCCAGCAGCTCGAGGACAGGGCGGGGCTACACCTTC
cdr3_length: 13
j_call: TRBJ1-2
d_call: TRBD1
clone_size: -
v_call: TRBV7-2

cdr3_aa: CAISEWDSQVGQPQHF
cdr3_nt: TGTGCCATCAGTGAGTGGGACAGTCAGGTAGGTCAGCCCCAGCATTTT
cdr3_length: 16
j_call: TRBJ1-5
d_call: TRBD1
clone_size: -
v_call: TRBV10-3

cdr3_aa: CASTRDRGSPLHF
cdr3_nt: TGTGCCAGCACCAGGGACAGGGGTTCACCCCTCCACTTT
cdr3_length: 13
j_call: TRBJ1-6
d_call: TRBD1
clone_size: -
v_call: TRBV6-5